This T cell receptor beta chain was recovered during a study of shared clonotypes between healthy human individuals. Comment on this clone: The target antigen is unknown.

The study enrolled healthy HIV-negative adults without recent acute infections or vaccinations as donors. TCRdb's copy holds only in-frame clones and misses some; the assay was immunoSEQ multiplex PCR. The sample yields about 2 million clones, roughly 95% seen once. Study-wide results and caveats: Clonotypes that were shared across a handful of donors made up around 5.5% of naive CD4 clonotypes. Generally, estimated richness proved larger in naive subsets than it did in memory subsets.

This CDR3 spans 15 amino acids. The V gene lost 0 bases and the J gene lost 3 bases, with 11 bases spanning the gap. From germline, CDR1 is LGHNA and CDR2 YSLEER. The TCR comes from a man younger than 35 in good health. Sequenced input: naive CD4+ T cells sorted from blood. This sample's subset: CD45RA+ positively selected. The chain has TRBV4-3 and TRBJ1-2; possible D gene TRBD1, 6 bases. CDR3 nucleotide sequence: TGCGCCAGCAGCCAAGACCGGACAGTTTACTATGGCTACACCTTC. It yields the protein CASSQDRTVYYGYTF.